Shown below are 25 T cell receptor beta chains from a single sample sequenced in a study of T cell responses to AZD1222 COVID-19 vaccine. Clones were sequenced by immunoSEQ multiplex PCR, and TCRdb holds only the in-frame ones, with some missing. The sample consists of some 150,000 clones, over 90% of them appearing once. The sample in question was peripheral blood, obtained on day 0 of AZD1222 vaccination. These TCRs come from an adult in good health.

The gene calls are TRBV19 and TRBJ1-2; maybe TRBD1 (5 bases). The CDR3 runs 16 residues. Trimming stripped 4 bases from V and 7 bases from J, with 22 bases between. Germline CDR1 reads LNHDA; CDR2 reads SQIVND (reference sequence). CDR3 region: CASSTRGQGYIGGYTF. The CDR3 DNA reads TGTGCCAGTAGTACTAGGGGTCAGGGATATATCGGTGGCTACACCTTC. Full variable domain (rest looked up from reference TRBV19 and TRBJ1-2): DGGITQSPKYLFRKEGQNVTLSCEQNLNHDAMYWYRQDPGQGLRLIYYSQIVNDFQKGDIAEGYSVSREKKESFPLTVTSAQKNPTAFYLCASSTRGQGYIGGYTFGSGTRLTVV.

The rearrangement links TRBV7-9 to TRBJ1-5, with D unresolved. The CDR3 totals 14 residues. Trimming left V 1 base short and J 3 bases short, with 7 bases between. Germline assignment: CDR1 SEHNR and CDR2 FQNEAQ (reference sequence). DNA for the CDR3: TGTGCCAGCAGCTTAGGACACTTCAATCAGCCCCAGCATTTT. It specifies CASSLGHFNQPQHF. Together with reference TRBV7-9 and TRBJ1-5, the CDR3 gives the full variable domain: DTGVSQNPRHKITKRGQNVTFRCDPISEHNRLYWYRQTLGQGPEFLTYFQNEAQLEKSRLLSDRFSAERPKGSFSTLEIQRTEQGDSAMYLCASSLGHFNQPQHFGDGTRLSIL.

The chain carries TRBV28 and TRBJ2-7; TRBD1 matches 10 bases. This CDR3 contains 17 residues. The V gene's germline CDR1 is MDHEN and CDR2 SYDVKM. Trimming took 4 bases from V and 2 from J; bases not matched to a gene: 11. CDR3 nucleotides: TGTGCCAGCAGTTACCCGGGCGGGACAGGGGCCCCCTACGAGCAGTACTTC. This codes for CASSYPGGTGAPYEQYF.

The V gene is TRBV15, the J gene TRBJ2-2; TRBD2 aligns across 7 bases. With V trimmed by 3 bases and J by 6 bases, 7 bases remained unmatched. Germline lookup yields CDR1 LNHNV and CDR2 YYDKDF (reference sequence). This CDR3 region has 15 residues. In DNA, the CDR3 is TGTGCCACCAGCAGCGGGGGGTGGGGCGCCGGGGAGCTGTTTTTT. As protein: CATSSGGWGAGELFF.

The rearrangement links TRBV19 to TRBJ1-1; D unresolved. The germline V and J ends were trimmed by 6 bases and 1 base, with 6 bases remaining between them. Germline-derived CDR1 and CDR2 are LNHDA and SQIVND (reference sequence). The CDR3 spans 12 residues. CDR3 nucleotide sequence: TGTGCCAGTAGGAGGCCGAACACTGAAGCTTTCTTT. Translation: CASRRPNTEAFF.

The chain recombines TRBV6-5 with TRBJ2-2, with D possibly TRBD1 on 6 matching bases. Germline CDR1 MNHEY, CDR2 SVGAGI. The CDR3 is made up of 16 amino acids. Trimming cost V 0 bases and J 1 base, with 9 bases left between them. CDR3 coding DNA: TGTGCCAGCAGTTACTCGGTACAGGGGAACACCGGGGAGCTGTTTTTT. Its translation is CASSYSVQGNTGELFF.

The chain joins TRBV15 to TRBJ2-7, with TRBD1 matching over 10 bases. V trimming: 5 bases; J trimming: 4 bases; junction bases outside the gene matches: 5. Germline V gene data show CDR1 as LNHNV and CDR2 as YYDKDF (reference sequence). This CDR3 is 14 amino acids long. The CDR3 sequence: CATSVRDRGYEQYF. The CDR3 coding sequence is TGTGCCACCAGCGTCCGGGACAGGGGATACGAGCAGTACTTC.

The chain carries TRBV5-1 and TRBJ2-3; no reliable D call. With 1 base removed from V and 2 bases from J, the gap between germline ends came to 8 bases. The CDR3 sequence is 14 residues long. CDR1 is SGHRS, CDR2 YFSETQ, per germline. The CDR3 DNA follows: TGCGCCAGCAGCTTGATCCAGAACACAGATACGCAGTATTTT. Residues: CASSLIQNTDTQYF.

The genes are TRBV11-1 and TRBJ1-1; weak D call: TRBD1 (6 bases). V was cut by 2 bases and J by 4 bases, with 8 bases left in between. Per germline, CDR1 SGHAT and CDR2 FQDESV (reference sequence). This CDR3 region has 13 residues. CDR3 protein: CASSLRGGTEAFF. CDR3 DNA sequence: TGTGCCAGCAGCTTACGAGGGGGCACTGAAGCTTTCTTT.

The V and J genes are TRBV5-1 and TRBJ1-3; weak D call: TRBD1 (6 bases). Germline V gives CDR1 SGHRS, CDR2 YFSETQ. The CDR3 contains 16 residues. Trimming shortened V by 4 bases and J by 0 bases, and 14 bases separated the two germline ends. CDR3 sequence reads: CASSKPDSDSGNTIYF. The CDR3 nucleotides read TGCGCCAGCAGCAAACCGGACAGTGACTCTGGAAACACCATATATTTT. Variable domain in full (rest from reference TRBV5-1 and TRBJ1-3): KAGVTQTPRYLIKTRGQQVTLSCSPISGHRSVSWYQQTPGQGLQFLFEYFSETQRNKGNFPGRFSGRQFSNSRSEMNVSTLELGDSALYLCASSKPDSDSGNTIYFGEGSWLTVV.

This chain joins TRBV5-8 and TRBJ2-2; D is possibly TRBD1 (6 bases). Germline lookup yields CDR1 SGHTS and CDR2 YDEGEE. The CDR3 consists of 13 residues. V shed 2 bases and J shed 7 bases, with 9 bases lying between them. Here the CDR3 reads CASSFRGGGELFF. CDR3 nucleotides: TGTGCCAGCAGCTTCAGGGGTGGCGGGGAGCTGTTTTTT. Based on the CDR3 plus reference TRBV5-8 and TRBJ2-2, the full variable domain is EAGVTQSPTHLIKTRGQQATLRCSPISGHTSVYWYQQALGLGLQFLLWYDEGEERNRGNFPPRFSGRQFPNYSSELNVNALELEDSALYLCASSFRGGGELFFGEGSRLTVL.

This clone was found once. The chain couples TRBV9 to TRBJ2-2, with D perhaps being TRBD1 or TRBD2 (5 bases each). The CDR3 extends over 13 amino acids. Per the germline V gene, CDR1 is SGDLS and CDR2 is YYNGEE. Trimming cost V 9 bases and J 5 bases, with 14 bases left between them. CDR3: CATTRDGTGELFF. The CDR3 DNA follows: TGTGCCACTACCCGGGACGGAACCGGGGAGCTGTTTTTT.

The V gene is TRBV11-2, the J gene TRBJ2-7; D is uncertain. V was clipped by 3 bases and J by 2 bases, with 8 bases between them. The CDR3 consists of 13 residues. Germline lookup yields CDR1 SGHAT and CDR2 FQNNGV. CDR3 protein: CASSLGQPYEQYF. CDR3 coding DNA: TGTGCCAGCAGCTTGGGTCAGCCCTACGAGCAGTACTTC.

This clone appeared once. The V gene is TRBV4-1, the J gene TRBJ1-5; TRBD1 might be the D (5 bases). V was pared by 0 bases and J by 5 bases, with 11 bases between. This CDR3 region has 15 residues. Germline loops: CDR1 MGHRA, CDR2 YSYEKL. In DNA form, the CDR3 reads TGCGCCAGCAGCCAAGATGGGGCTGACTATCAGCCCCAGCATTTT. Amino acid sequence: CASSQDGADYQPQHF.

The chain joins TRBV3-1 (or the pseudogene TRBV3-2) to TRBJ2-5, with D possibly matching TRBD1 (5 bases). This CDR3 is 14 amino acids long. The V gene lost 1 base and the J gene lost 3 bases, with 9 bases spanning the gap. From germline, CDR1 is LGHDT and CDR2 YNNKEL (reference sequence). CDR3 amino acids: CASSQGSREETQYF. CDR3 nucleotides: TGTGCCAGCAGCCAAGGAAGCAGGGAAGAGACCCAGTACTTC.

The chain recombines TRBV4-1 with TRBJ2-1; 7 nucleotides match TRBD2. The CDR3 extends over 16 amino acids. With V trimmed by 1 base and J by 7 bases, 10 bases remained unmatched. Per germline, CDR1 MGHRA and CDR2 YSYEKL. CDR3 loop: CASSQVIGRTRNEQFF. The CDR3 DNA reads TGCGCCAGCAGCCAAGTGATCGGGAGGACGAGAAATGAGCAGTTCTTC.

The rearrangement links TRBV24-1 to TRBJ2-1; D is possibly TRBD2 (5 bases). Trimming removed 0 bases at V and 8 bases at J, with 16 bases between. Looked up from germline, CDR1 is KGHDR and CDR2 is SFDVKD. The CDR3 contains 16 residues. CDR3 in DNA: TGTGCCACCAGTGATTTGCAAATCTCGGGGAGCGATGAGCAGTTCTTC. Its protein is CATSDLQISGSDEQFF.

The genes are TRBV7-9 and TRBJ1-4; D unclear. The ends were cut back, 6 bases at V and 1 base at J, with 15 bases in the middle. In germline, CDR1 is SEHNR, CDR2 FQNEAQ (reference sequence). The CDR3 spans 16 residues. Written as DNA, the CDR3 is TGTGCCAGCAGTTCCAGCCCGAGCGGAACTAATGAAAAACTGTTTTTT. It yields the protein CASSSSPSGTNEKLFF.

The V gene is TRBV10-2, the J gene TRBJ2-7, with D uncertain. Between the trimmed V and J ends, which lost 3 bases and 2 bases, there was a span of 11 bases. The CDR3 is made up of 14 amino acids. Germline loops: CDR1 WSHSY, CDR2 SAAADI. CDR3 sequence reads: CASSDSRKTYEQYF. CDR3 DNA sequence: TGCGCCAGCAGTGATTCCAGGAAAACCTACGAGCAGTACTTC.

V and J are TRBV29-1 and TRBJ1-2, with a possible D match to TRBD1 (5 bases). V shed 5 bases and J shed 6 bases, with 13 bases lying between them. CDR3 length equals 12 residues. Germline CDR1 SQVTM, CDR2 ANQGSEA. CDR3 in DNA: TGCAGCGTTTTCACAGGAGATAATGGCTACACCTTC. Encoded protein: CSVFTGDNGYTF.

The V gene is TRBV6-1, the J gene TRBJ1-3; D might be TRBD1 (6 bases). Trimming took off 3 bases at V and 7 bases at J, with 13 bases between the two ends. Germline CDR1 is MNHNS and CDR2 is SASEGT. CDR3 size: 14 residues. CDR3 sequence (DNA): TGTGCCAGCAGTGAGGGGGGGCTCAGGAACACCATATATTTT. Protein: CASSEGGLRNTIYF.

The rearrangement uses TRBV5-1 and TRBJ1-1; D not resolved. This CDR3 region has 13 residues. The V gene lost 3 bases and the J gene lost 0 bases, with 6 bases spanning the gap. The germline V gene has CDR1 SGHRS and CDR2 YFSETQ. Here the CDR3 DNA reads TGCGCCAGCAGCTGGGGATTGAACACTGAAGCTTTCTTT. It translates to CASSWGLNTEAFF.

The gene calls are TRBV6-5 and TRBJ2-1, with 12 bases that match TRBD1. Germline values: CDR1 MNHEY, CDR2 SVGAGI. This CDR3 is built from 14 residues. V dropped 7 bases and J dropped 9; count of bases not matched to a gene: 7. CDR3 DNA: TGTGCCAGCATTAGGGGGACAGGGGGCCGTGAGCAGTTCTTC. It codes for CASIRGTGGREQFF.

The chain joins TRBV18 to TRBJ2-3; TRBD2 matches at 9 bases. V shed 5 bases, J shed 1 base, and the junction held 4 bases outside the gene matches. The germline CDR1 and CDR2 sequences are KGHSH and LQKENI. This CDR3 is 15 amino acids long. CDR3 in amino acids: CASSARTSGTDTQYF. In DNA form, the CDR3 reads TGTGCCAGCTCAGCACGGACTAGCGGCACAGATACGCAGTATTTT.

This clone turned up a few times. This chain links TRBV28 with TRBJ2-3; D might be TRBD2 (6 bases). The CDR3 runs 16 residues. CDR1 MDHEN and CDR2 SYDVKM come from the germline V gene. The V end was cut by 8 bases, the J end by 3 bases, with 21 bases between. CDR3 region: CASHLSRESGTDTQYF. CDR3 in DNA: TGTGCCAGCCATTTGAGTCGGGAGAGTGGGACAGATACGCAGTATTTT.